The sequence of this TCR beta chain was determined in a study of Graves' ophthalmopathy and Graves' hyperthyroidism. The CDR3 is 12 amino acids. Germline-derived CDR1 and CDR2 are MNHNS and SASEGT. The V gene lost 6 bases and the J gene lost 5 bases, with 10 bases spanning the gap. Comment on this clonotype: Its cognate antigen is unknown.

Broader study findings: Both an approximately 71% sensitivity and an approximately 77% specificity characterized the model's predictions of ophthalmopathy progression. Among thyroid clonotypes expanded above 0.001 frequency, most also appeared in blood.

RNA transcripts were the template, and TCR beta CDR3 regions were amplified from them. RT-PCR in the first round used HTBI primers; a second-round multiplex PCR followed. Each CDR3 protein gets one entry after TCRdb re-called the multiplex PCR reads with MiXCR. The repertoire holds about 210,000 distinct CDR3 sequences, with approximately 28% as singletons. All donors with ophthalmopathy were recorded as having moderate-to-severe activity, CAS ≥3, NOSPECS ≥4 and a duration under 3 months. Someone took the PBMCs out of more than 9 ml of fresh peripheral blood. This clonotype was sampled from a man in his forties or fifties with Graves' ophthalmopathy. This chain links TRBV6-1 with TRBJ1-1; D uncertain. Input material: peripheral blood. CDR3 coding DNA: TGTGCCAGCAGGCGGGCAGGAACTGAAGCTTTCTTT. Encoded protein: CASRRAGTEAFF.